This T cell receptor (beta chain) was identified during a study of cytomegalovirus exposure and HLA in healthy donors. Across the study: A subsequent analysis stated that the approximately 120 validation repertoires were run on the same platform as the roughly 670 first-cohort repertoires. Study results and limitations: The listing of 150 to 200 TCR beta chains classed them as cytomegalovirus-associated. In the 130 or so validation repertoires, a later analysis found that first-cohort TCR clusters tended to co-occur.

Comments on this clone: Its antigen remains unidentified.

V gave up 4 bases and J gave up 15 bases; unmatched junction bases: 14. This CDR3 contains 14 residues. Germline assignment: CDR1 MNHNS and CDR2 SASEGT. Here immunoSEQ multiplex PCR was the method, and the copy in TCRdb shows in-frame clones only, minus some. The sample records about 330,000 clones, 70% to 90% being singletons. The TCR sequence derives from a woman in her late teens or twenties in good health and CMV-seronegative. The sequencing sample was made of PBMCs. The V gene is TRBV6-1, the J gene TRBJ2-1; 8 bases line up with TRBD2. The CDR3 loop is CASSGHLERERRFF. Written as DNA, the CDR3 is TGTGCCAGCAGTGGGCACTTAGAGCGGGAGCGGCGGTTCTTC.